Following are 11 T cell receptor beta chains from one sample sequenced in a study of blood T cell repertoires in COVID-19. Some clones are missing from TCRdb's copy, which holds only in-frame ones; the method was immunoSEQ multiplex PCR. The data show 200,000 to 250,000 clones, with around 80% seen just once and roughly 20% held by the top ten. Sequencing was carried out using peripheral blood. The source is a woman aged 80 or over with active or convalescent COVID-19.

The chain combines TRBV7-3 with TRBJ2-1; 9 positions agree with TRBD2. The CDR3 covers 15 residues. CDR1 is SGHTA, CDR2 FQGTGA, per germline. V dropped 5 bases and J dropped 3; count of bases not matched to a gene: 5. The CDR3 loop is CASSQAGGLYNEQFF. DNA of the CDR3: TGTGCCAGCAGCCAAGCGGGGGGCCTCTACAATGAGCAGTTCTTC.

This clone was recorded once. The rearrangement links TRBV5-4 to TRBJ1-1; 7 bases are a match to TRBD1. CDR3 length: 14 residues. Germline lookup yields CDR1 SGHNT and CDR2 YYREEE (reference sequence). Trimming cost V 3 bases and J 1 base; bases outside gene matches: 3. As DNA, the CDR3 is TGTGCCAGCAGCTACCAGGGGGGGAACACTGAAGCTTTCTTT. Translation: CASSYQGGNTEAFF.

The chain links TRBV7-6 to TRBJ2-7; TRBD1 matches 9 bases. Trimming took 5 bases from V and 6 from J; bases not matched to a gene: 8. This CDR3 spans 14 amino acids. Germline CDR1 is SGHVS and CDR2 is FNYEAQ. CDR3 sequence (DNA): TGTGCCAGCAGCCTGACAGGGGGTCAGGGCGAGCAGTACTTC. Protein product: CASSLTGGQGEQYF.

The V gene is TRBV20-1, the J gene TRBJ2-7; no definite D call. The CDR3 runs to 13 residues. V lost 3 bases and J lost 2, with 11 bases in between. Germline V gene lookup returns CDR1 DFQATT and CDR2 SNEGSKA (reference sequence). CDR3 amino acids: CSASGQAAYEQYF. CDR3 nucleotide sequence: TGCAGTGCTAGTGGGCAGGCCGCCTACGAGCAGTACTTC.

This clone was detected only a few times. The chain is built from TRBV11-2 and TRBJ2-7, with D tentatively TRBD2 (5 bases). From germline, CDR1 is SGHAT and CDR2 FQNNGV. Trimming removed 4 bases from V and 2 bases from J, with 18 bases in between. CDR3 size: 16 residues. The CDR3 nucleotides are TGTGCCAGCAGCTCCCAAGGACTGACCACAGCCTACGAGCAGTACTTC. Translating gives CASSSQGLTTAYEQYF.

The count of this clone is one. The chain is built from TRBV7-9 and TRBJ2-3; 8 positions match TRBD2. This CDR3 is built from 17 residues. Germline CDR1 SEHNR, CDR2 FQNEAQ (reference sequence). J lost 4 bases, V lost 1 base, and 10 bases had no gene match. The CDR3 sequence is CASSLVGTRKAADTQYF. The CDR3, as DNA: TGTGCCAGCAGCTTAGTCGGGACTAGAAAGGCGGCAGATACGCAGTATTTT.

The J gene is TRBJ2-2, the V gene TRBV5-1; D may be TRBD2 (6 bases). Germline lookup yields CDR1 SGHRS and CDR2 YFSETQ. Between the trimmed V and J ends, which lost 0 bases and 7 bases, there was a span of 13 bases. This CDR3 spans 15 amino acids. CDR3 in DNA: TGCGCCAGCAGCTTGGCGGAGGGGTGGAGCGGGGAGCTGTTTTTT. This encodes CASSLAEGWSGELFF. The full variable domain, completed using reference TRBV5-1 and TRBJ2-2, is KAGVTQTPRYLIKTRGQQVTLSCSPISGHRSVSWYQQTPGQGLQFLFEYFSETQRNKGNFPGRFSGRQFSNSRSEMNVSTLELGDSALYLCASSLAEGWSGELFFGEGSRLTVL.

This chain joins TRBV27 and TRBJ2-2, with TRBD1 matching over 7 bases. Unmatched junction bases numbered 6, after V lost 5 bases and J lost 3 bases. Germline CDR1 and CDR2: MNHEY and SMNVEV (reference sequence). The CDR3 length is 15 residues. Here the CDR3 reads CASSPDRDHTGELFF. The DNA of the CDR3 is TGTGCCAGCAGTCCCGACAGGGACCACACCGGGGAGCTGTTTTTT.

This chain uses TRBV27 with TRBJ2-1; no definite D call. This CDR3 is 14 amino acids long. V was trimmed by 7 bases and J by 10 bases, leaving 20 bases between them. The V gene's germline CDR1 is MNHEY and CDR2 SMNVEV (reference sequence). CDR3 nucleotide sequence: TGTGCCAGCATGTTTAATAAGGAGACGCCAGAGCAGTTCTTC. Translated: CASMFNKETPEQFF.

Worth noting for this clone: Other DNA sequences in the same sample also yield this CDR3. The chain couples TRBV3-1 (or the pseudogene TRBV3-2) to TRBJ1-1, with a possible D match to TRBD1 (5 bases). With 1 base removed from V and 3 bases from J, the gap between germline ends came to 12 bases. CDR1 and CDR2 from the germline V gene are LGHDT and YNNKEL (reference sequence). CDR3 length: 15 amino acids. CDR3 bases: TGTGCCAGCAGCCAAGGTCAGGGTTGGGACACTGAAGCTTTCTTT. It specifies CASSQGQGWDTEAFF.

The genes are TRBV10-3 and TRBJ2-7, with TRBD2 as a possible D gene (6 bases). CDR1 and CDR2 from the germline V gene are ENHRY and SYGVKD. This CDR3 region has 14 residues. Trimming cost V 5 bases and J 7 bases, with 18 bases left between them. The CDR3 is CAISPRTEAGEQYF. As DNA, the CDR3 is TGTGCCATCAGTCCTCGGACGGAGGCGGGGGAGCAGTACTTC.